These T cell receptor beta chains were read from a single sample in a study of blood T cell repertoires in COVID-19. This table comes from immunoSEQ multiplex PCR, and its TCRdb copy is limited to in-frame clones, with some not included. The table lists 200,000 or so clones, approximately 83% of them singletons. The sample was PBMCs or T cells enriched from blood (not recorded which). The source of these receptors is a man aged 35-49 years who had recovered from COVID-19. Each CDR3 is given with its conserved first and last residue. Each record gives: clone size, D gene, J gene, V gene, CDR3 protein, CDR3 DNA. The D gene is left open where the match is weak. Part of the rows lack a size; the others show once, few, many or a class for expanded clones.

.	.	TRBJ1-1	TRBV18	CASSRGLDTEAFF	TGTGCCAGCTCACGGGGGCTAGACACTGAAGCTTTCTTT
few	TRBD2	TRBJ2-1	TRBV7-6	CASSQSGGPYNEQFF	TGTGCCAGCAGTCAAAGCGGGGGCCCTTACAATGAGCAGTTCTTC
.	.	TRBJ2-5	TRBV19	CASSSGGAFLRQETQYF	TGTGCCAGTAGTTCAGGCGGGGCCTTTCTTAGACAAGAGACCCAGTACTTC
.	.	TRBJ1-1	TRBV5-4	CASSSEGLLTEAFF	TGTGCCAGCAGCTCGGAGGGATTGTTAACTGAAGCTTTCTTT
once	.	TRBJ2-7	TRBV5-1	CASKYTDDKPYEQYF	TGCGCCAGCAAATATACCGATGACAAACCTTACGAGCAGTACTTC
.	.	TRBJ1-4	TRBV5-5	CASSPRNRGLNEKLFF	TGTGCCAGCAGCCCCCGAAATCGGGGTCTTAATGAAAAACTGTTTTTT
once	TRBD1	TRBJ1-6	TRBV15	CATSTTWTGQSPLHF	TGTGCCACCAGCACGACCTGGACAGGGCAATCACCCCTCCACTTT
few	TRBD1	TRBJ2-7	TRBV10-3	CAITGGQHDLEQYF	TGTGCCATCACTGGGGGACAGCACGATCTCGAGCAGTACTTC
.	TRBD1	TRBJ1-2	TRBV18	CASSPGTGPHYYGYTF	TGTGCCAGCTCGCCCGGGACAGGGCCTCATTACTATGGCTACACCTTC
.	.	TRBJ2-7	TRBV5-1	CASSLGQAISYEQYF	TGCGCCAGCAGCTTGGGACAGGCGATCTCCTACGAGCAGTACTTC
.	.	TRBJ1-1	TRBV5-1	CASSLAGSAEAFF	TGCGCCAGCAGCTTGGCGGGTAGTGCTGAAGCTTTCTTT
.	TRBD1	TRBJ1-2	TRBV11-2	CASSSLQGAWGGYTF	TGTGCCAGCAGCTCTCTACAGGGGGCTTGGGGTGGCTACACCTTC
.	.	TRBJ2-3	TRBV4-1	CASSQPRGGESDTQYF	TGCGCCAGCAGCCAGCCCAGGGGAGGGGAATCAGATACGCAGTATTTT
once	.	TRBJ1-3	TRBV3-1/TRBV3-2	CASSYVLGTYDSSSGNTIYF	TGTGCCAGCAGCTACGTCCTAGGGACATATGACAGTAGCTCTGGAAACACCATATATTTT
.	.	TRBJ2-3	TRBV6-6	CASSYPGTSTDTQYF	TGTGCCAGCAGTTACCCAGGGACTAGCACAGATACGCAGTATTTT
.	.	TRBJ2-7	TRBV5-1	CASSPGTKGGEQYF	TGCGCCAGCAGCCCTGGGACAAAAGGCGGCGAGCAGTACTTC
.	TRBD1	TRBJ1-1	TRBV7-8	CASSPRDSRSNEAFF	TGTGCCAGCAGCCCAAGGGACAGCCGATCAAATGAAGCTTTCTTT
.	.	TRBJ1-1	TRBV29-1	CSVVRQNTEAFF	TGCAGCGTGGTGAGACAGAACACTGAAGCTTTCTTT
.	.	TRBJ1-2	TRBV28	CASSSPRAGGLNYGYTF	TGTGCCAGCAGTTCACCGAGAGCGGGCGGGTTAAACTATGGCTACACCTTC
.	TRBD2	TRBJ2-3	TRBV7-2	CASSPVAGGFTDTQYF	TGTGCCAGCAGCCCCGTAGCGGGGGGGTTCACAGATACGCAGTATTTT
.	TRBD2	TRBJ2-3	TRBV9	CASSVGPSGGEDTQYF	TGTGCCAGCAGCGTAGGGCCTAGCGGGGGTGAAGATACGCAGTATTTT
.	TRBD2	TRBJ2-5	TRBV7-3	CASSLTSGGMETQYF	TGTGCCAGCAGCTTGACTAGCGGGGGGATGGAGACCCAGTACTTC
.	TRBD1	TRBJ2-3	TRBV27	CASSFGDRVRPDTQYF	TGTGCCAGCAGTTTCGGGGACAGGGTTAGACCCGATACGCAGTATTTT
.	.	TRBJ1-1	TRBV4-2	CASSQDPWDIDTEAFF	TGTGCCAGCAGCCAAGATCCCTGGGACATCGACACTGAAGCTTTCTTT
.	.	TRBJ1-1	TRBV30	CAWSVGAYTEAFF	TGTGCCTGGAGTGTTGGGGCCTACACTGAAGCTTTCTTT
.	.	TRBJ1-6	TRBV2	CASKGDLSSPLHF	TGTGCCAGCAAGGGGGATTTGAGTTCACCCCTCCACTTT
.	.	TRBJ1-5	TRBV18	CASSPRRFGNQPQHF	TGTGCCAGCTCACCACGGAGATTTGGGAATCAGCCCCAGCATTTT
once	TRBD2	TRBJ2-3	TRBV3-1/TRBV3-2	CASSPLAGGYTDTQYF	TGTGCCAGCAGCCCGCTAGCGGGGGGGTACACAGATACGCAGTATTTT
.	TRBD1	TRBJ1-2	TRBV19	CASGSWTGRIYGYTF	TGTGCCAGTGGATCGTGGACAGGGCGGATCTATGGCTACACCTTC
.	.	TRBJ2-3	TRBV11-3	CASSLVGDTQYF	TGTGCCAGCAGCTTAGTCGGGGATACGCAGTATTTT
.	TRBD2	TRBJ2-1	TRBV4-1	CASSQEERETSYYNEQFF	TGCGCCAGCAGCCAAGAGGAGCGGGAGACCTCTTACTACAATGAGCAGTTCTTC
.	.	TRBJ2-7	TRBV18	CASSPEGLAYEQYF	TGTGCCAGCTCACCAGAAGGCCTAGCCTACGAGCAGTACTTC
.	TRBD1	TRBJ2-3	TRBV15	CATSRDYGRGSDTQYF	TGTGCCACCAGCAGAGATTACGGCAGGGGGTCAGATACGCAGTATTTT
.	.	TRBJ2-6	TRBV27	CASSPLASGANVLTF	TGTGCCAGCAGTCCTTTAGCATCTGGGGCCAACGTCCTGACTTTC
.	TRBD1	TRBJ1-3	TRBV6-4	CASTRQGDGGNTIYF	TGTGCCAGCACCAGACAGGGGGATGGTGGAAACACCATATATTTT
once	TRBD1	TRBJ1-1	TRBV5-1	CASSVAPGQQNTEAFF	TGCGCCAGCAGCGTCGCTCCGGGACAGCAGAACACTGAAGCTTTCTTT
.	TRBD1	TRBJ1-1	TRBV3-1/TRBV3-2	CASSQGGQGVTEAFF	TGTGCCAGCAGCCAAGGGGGTCAGGGGGTCACTGAAGCTTTCTTT
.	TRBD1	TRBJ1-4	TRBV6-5	CASSPTGDNEKLFF	TGTGCCAGCTCCCCAACAGGGGATAATGAAAAACTGTTTTTT
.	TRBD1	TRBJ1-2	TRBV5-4	CASSRPGQPYGYTF	TGTGCCAGCAGTCGTCCGGGACAGCCCTATGGCTACACCTTC
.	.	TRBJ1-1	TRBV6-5	CASSSGLAEAFF	TGTGCCAGCAGTTCGGGTCTGGCCGAAGCTTTCTTT
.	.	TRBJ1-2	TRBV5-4	CASSLDREIGYTF	TGTGCCAGCAGCTTGGACAGGGAAATCGGCTACACCTTC
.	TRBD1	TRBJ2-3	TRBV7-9	CASSFNRGPTPQTQYF	TGTGCCAGCAGCTTCAACAGGGGTCCAACTCCCCAAACGCAGTATTTT
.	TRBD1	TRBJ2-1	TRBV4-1	CASSPGQGWDYNEQFF	TGCGCCAGCAGCCCTGGACAGGGATGGGACTACAATGAGCAGTTCTTC
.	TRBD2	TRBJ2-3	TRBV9	CASSPRLAGDTQYF	TGTGCCAGCAGCCCACGACTAGCGGGAGATACGCAGTATTTT
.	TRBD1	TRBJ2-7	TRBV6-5	CASSVNRGYEQYF	TGTGCCAGCTCGGTGAACAGGGGTTACGAGCAGTACTTC
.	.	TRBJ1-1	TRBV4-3	CASSQTRGLRDESEAFF	TGCGCCAGCAGCCAAACCAGGGGCCTCCGGGACGAATCTGAAGCTTTCTTT
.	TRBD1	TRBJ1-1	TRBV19	CASQGQLSNTEAFF	TGTGCCAGTCAGGGACAGCTTTCGAACACTGAAGCTTTCTTT
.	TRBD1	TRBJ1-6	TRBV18	CASSLDRVNSPLHF	TGTGCCAGCTCACTCGACAGGGTAAATTCACCCCTCCACTTT